This TCR beta chain was documented in a study of blood T cell repertoires in COVID-19. Method: immunoSEQ multiplex PCR; TCRdb's copy keeps in-frame clones and lacks some. The table has roughly 150,000 clones, 85% seen once; the top ten hold 6.5% to 9%. This CDR3 spans 18 amino acids. Germline CDR1 reads SGHRS; CDR2 reads YFSETQ. V trimming: 5 bases; J trimming: 3 bases; junction bases outside the gene matches: 16. This receptor was identified in a woman older than 75 with COVID-19, enrolled during active disease. This chain uses TRBV5-1 with TRBJ2-7, with TRBD1 matching 11 bases. The sample taken for sequencing was peripheral blood. CDR3 loop: CASRRTGGQASGYYEQYF. The CDR3 DNA follows: TGCGCCAGCAGAAGGACAGGGGGCCAGGCTAGCGGGTACTACGAGCAGTACTTC.